This T cell receptor (beta chain) is drawn from a study of blood T cell repertoires in COVID-19. Across the whole study: Samples representing acute and convalescent COVID-19 were sourced from the United States, Italy and Spain. In each case, the material was cDNA or gDNA derived from T cells, B-cell-depleted T cells, or PBMCs.

The length of the CDR3 is 15 residues. After removal of 1 base from V and 7 bases from J, the junction contained 4 bases not matched to a gene. The germline CDR1 and CDR2 sequences are SGHTA and FQGNSA. Those enrolled in Seattle joined during active infection and were followed longitudinally afterward. Original methodology: Nucleated cell counts were estimated from reference gene primer amplification. Method: immunoSEQ multiplex PCR; TCRdb's copy keeps in-frame clones and lacks some. That table gives V, J and clone size, and the DNA gave D and trimming. This table has 220,000 or so clones, more than 85% appearing once. The table lists this clone with a count of one.

Sequences were obtained from peripheral blood. V and J are TRBV7-2 and TRBJ1-4; TRBD1 matches 9 bases. This receptor was taken from a woman aged 45-65 years with COVID-19, enrolled during active disease. CDR3 sequence: CASSLGGTGFEKLFF. The DNA for the CDR3 is TGTGCCAGCAGCTTAGGGGGGACAGGGTTTGAAAAACTGTTTTTT.